This entry lists 12 T cell receptor beta chains sequenced from one sample in a study of blood T cells in healthy people across ages. A sample-barcoded 5' primer and a J-beta primer mix were used in a second PCR of about 7 to 12 cycles. TCRdb reprocessed the 5' RACE reads via MiXCR and lists one record per CDR3 protein. The sample includes hundreds of thousands of distinct CDR3 sequences, less than 25% of them seen just once. The same specimen was also included in a second study, on T cells of mothers and their children.

What was sequenced was blood. Receptors originate from a boy younger than 18 in good health.

This chain joins TRBV20-1 and TRBJ2-1; 12 positions match TRBD2. Trimming removed 4 bases from V and 5 bases from J; junction bases left unmatched: 6. Germline-derived CDR1 and CDR2 are DFQATT and SNEGSKA (reference sequence). The CDR3 is 15 residues long. The CDR3 DNA is TGCAGTGCTACGGATCTAGCGGGAGGGAACAATGAGCAGTTCTTC. Translating gives CSATDLAGGNNEQFF.

The rearrangement joins TRBV12-3 or TRBV12-4 to TRBJ1-3; D uncertain. The CDR3 spans 16 residues. Trimming removed 2 bases from V and 0 bases from J, with 11 bases in between. The CDR3 spells CASSLPPGFSGNTIYF. CDR3 nucleotide sequence: TGTGCCAGCAGTTTACCTCCGGGATTCTCTGGAAACACCATATATTTT.

The rearrangement joins TRBV7-9 to TRBJ1-2; 9 nucleotides match TRBD1. V shed 5 bases and J 7 bases; nucleotides not matched to a gene: 8. The CDR3 is made up of 14 amino acids. The germline V gene encodes CDR1 SEHNR and CDR2 FQNEAQ (reference sequence). The CDR3 sequence: CASSHRDRVGGYTF. The CDR3 bases are TGTGCCAGCAGCCACCGGGACAGGGTCGGTGGCTACACCTTC. The full variable domain, with the rest looked up from reference TRBV7-9 and TRBJ1-2, is DTGVSQNPRHKITKRGQNVTFRCDPISEHNRLYWYRQTLGQGPEFLTYFQNEAQLEKSRLLSDRFSAERPKGSFSTLEIQRTEQGDSAMYLCASSHRDRVGGYTFGSGTRLTVV.

In this sample, this clonotype turned up many times. This chain joins TRBV7-2 and TRBJ2-7; D tentatively reads TRBD1 or TRBD2 (5 bases each). The CDR3 spans 15 residues. V shed 1 base and J shed 2 bases, with 12 bases lying between them. CDR1 and CDR2 from the germline V gene are SGHTA and FQGNSA. As DNA, the CDR3 is TGTGCCAGCAGCTTAGATGGGACGGAAACCTACGAGCAGTACTTC. This gives the protein CASSLDGTETYEQYF.

There are many counts of this clonotype. This chain connects TRBV29-1 to TRBJ2-3; no clear D. The germline V gene has CDR1 SQVTM and CDR2 ANQGSEA. The CDR3 extends over 14 amino acids. Trimming took off 6 bases at V and 6 bases at J, with 19 bases between the two ends. The CDR3 DNA reads TGCAGCGTCCTTCTTTACATAGCAGAGGATACGCAGTATTTT. Its protein is CSVLLYIAEDTQYF.

This chain connects TRBV7-2 to TRBJ2-5; D not resolved. The CDR3 extends over 12 amino acids. Trimming removed 4 bases at V and 5 bases at J, with 8 bases between. Looked up from germline, CDR1 is SGHTA and CDR2 is FQGNSA. The DNA of the CDR3 is TGTGCCAGCAGCTCGCTATGGGAGACCCAGTACTTC. Its protein product is CASSSLWETQYF.

This clonotype was counted between two and nine times. The rearrangement uses TRBV11-2 and TRBJ2-7, with 7 bases that match TRBD1. The CDR3 sequence is 18 residues long. Germline lookup yields CDR1 SGHAT and CDR2 FQNNGV. V lost 0 bases, J lost 0 bases, and 11 bases stayed unmatched. The CDR3 bases are TGTGCCAGCAGCTTAGATCCCTCCGGGACAGAAAGCTCCTACGAGCAGTACTTC. The encoded protein is CASSLDPSGTESSYEQYF.

This clonotype was observed many times. The chain has TRBV18 and TRBJ2-7; 10 bases are shared with TRBD1. The CDR3 is made up of 14 amino acids. Per the germline V gene, CDR1 is KGHSH and CDR2 is LQKENI. V shed 8 bases, J shed 2 bases, and the junction held 6 bases outside the gene matches. CDR3 DNA: TGTGCCAGCAGTCCGGGACAGGGGCCCTACGAGCAGTACTTC. Translated: CASSPGQGPYEQYF.

The table lists this clonotype with a few counts. The chain joins TRBV9 to TRBJ2-3; D call uncertain. CDR3 length: 16 amino acids. Between the trimmed V and J ends, which lost 0 bases and 2 bases, there was a span of 13 bases. The germline V gene has CDR1 SGDLS and CDR2 YYNGEE. The CDR3 nucleotides are TGTGCCAGCAGCGTAGGCCGTGGGTTTAACACAGATACGCAGTATTTT. Translated, it gives CASSVGRGFNTDTQYF.

This clonotype was counted only a few times. V is TRBV29-1 and J is TRBJ2-7; D ambiguous. The CDR3 runs to 13 residues. The V and J ends lost 5 bases and 1 base respectively, with 12 bases between them. Germline CDR1 is SQVTM and CDR2 is ANQGSEA. The CDR3 spells CSVHMADSYEQYF. DNA for the CDR3: TGCAGCGTTCATATGGCAGATTCCTACGAGCAGTACTTC.

CDR3 coding DNA: TGTGCCAGCAGCCAAGGGGTTTTCTATGGCTACACCTTC. Residues: CASSQGVFYGYTF. This rearrangement joins TRBV14 to TRBJ1-2; D gene uncertain. This CDR3 spans 13 amino acids. V lost 1 base, J lost 4 bases, and 7 bases lay in between. Looked up from germline, CDR1 is SGHDN and CDR2 is FVKESK. Looking up the rest from reference TRBV14 and TRBJ1-2 gives the full variable domain: EAGVTQFPSHSVIEKGQTVTLRCDPISGHDNLYWYRRVMGKEIKFLLHFVKESKQDESGMPNNRFLAERTGGTYSTLKVQPAELEDSGVYFCASSQGVFYGYTFGSGTRLTVV.

V usage is TRBV11-2 and J usage is TRBJ1-2; D gene ambiguous. Germline CDR1 and CDR2: SGHAT and FQNNGV. The CDR3 consists of 15 residues. V was cut by 2 bases and J by 3 bases, with 13 bases left in between. The DNA for the CDR3 is TGTGCCAGCAGCTTATCTGGCTTGGCACACTATGGCTACACCTTC. It translates to CASSLSGLAHYGYTF.